Below, 24 T cell receptor beta chains from the same sample are listed, as sequenced in a study of T cell repertoires in cytomegalovirus infection. What these receptors recognize is not known. MiXCR, run by TCRdb on the reads, gives a single entry per CDR3 protein. The sample consists of roughly 78,000 distinct CDR3 sequences, roughly 37% of them appearing once. The input for sequencing was CD8+ T cells from cultured PBMCs, taken from culture after CMV antigen stimulation. These receptors were taken from a human donor in good health (CMV status not recorded). Some clones in this sample may be carry-over from other donors' samples.

This clonotype was detected only a few times. The chain carries TRBV7-2 and TRBJ2-3; possibly TRBD2 for D (6 bases). The germline V gene encodes CDR1 SGHTA and CDR2 FQGNSA. V gave up 7 bases and J gave up 4 bases, with 18 bases separating them. The CDR3 has 15 residues. The CDR3 DNA sequence: TGTGCCAGCACCCCGTTGGGCGGGGCGGCAGATACGCAGTATTTT. Translation: CASTPLGGAADTQYF.

The genes are TRBV15 and TRBJ1-2; D not certain. From germline, CDR1 is LNHNV and CDR2 YYDKDF (reference sequence). The CDR3 totals 18 residues. V dropped 1 base and J dropped 8 bases, with 26 bases sitting between them. CDR3 sequence: CATSRVSPAWRNTRGYTF. The CDR3 nucleotides are TGTGCCACCAGCAGAGTTTCCCCCGCTTGGAGGAATACGCGAGGCTACACCTTC.

CDR3 in amino acids: CASSFERAAETQYF. The DNA for the CDR3 is TGTGCCAGCAGCTTCGAGAGGGCTGCAGAGACCCAGTACTTC. The genes are TRBV7-6 and TRBJ2-5, with D possibly matching TRBD2 (5 bases). The germline V and J ends were trimmed by 3 bases and 4 bases, with 12 bases remaining between them. Germline CDR1 SGHVS, CDR2 FNYEAQ. CDR3 length equals 14 residues.

The CDR3 sequence is CASSYINGVDEQFF. The CDR3 nucleotides read TGTGCCAGCAGTTATATAAACGGGGTGGATGAGCAGTTCTTC. The chain employs TRBV27 and TRBJ2-1; D perhaps matches TRBD2 (5 bases). CDR1 and CDR2 from the germline V gene are MNHEY and SMNVEV (reference sequence). The CDR3 is 14 residues long. Trimming shortened V by 4 bases and J by 8 bases, and 15 bases separated the two germline ends.

This clonotype has more than one count but fewer than ten. The chain couples TRBV7-9 to TRBJ2-7; a weak D match, TRBD2 (5 bases). The germline gives CDR1 SEHNR, CDR2 FQNEAQ (reference sequence). The CDR3 runs to 15 residues. Between the trimmed V and J ends, which lost 2 bases and 0 bases, there was a span of 11 bases. This CDR3 is CASSLTDYSSYEQYF. The CDR3 DNA is TGTGCCAGCAGCTTAACAGACTACAGCTCCTACGAGCAGTACTTC.

This clonotype was recorded once. The chain couples TRBV12-3 or TRBV12-4 to TRBJ2-1, with TRBD1 matching over 10 bases. Trimming took 6 bases from V and 3 from J; bases not matched to a gene: 5. This CDR3 region has 15 residues. The CDR3 region has the DNA TGTGCCAGCAGGATGGGGACAGGGGACTACAATGAGCAGTTCTTC. It translates to CASRMGTGDYNEQFF.

This chain uses TRBV7-9 with TRBJ1-6; D is unresolved. Germline V CDR1 and CDR2: SEHNR, FQNEAQ (reference sequence). CDR3 size: 14 residues. Trimming stripped 1 base from V and 9 bases from J, with 10 bases between. The CDR3 coding sequence is TGTGCCAGCAGCTTAGGGACGGGAGGTTCACCCCTCCACTTT. This sequence encodes CASSLGTGGSPLHF.

This clonotype occurred a few times. The chain has TRBV6-4 and TRBJ2-3; 8 bases are shared with TRBD2. Germline CDR1 MRHNA, CDR2 SNTAGT. With V trimmed by 6 bases and J by 5 bases, 10 bases remained unmatched. This CDR3 region has 15 residues. CDR3: CASSPRGLEGDTQYF. The CDR3 coding sequence is TGTGCCAGCAGCCCTAGGGGACTAGAAGGAGATACGCAGTATTTT.

The rearrangement links TRBV20-1 to TRBJ2-7, with TRBD1 as a possible D gene (7 bases). This CDR3 spans 14 amino acids. V lost 4 bases, J lost 6 bases, and 19 bases lay in between. The germline gives CDR1 DFQATT, CDR2 SNEGSKA (reference sequence). The CDR3 protein is CSAIGGQNFLEQYF. The CDR3 DNA sequence: TGCAGTGCTATCGGGGGACAGAACTTTCTCGAGCAGTACTTC.

This chain links TRBV2 with TRBJ2-2, with TRBD1 identical over 12 bases. The CDR3 has 17 amino acids. V gave up 3 bases and J gave up 6 bases; unmatched junction bases: 8. Looked up from germline, CDR1 is SNHLY and CDR2 is FYNNEI. The CDR3 sequence: CASSDSGTGGAAGELFF. The DNA for the CDR3 is TGTGCCAGCAGTGATAGTGGGACAGGGGGCGCGGCCGGGGAGCTGTTTTTT.

This chain joins TRBV27 and TRBJ2-1, with 8 positions matching TRBD1. V lost 4 bases and J lost 5; bases outside the gene matches: 10. This CDR3 is built from 16 residues. Germline-derived CDR1 and CDR2 are MNHEY and SMNVEV (reference sequence). The CDR3 region is CASSSLDRVGNNEQFF. Written as DNA, the CDR3 is TGTGCCAGCAGTTCCCTGGACAGGGTCGGCAACAATGAGCAGTTCTTC.

This chain connects TRBV19 to TRBJ1-2, with 7 bases that match TRBD1. The CDR3 is made up of 15 amino acids. Germline lookup yields CDR1 LNHDA and CDR2 SQIVND (reference sequence). Trimming at V came to 4 bases and at J to 3 bases, leaving 8 bases not matched to a gene. CDR3 coding DNA: TGTGCCAGTAGTACGCGGGACAGCCTCTACTATGGCTACACCTTC. Protein sequence: CASSTRDSLYYGYTF.

Only a few counts were recorded for this clonotype. The gene calls are TRBV7-6 and TRBJ1-2; tentatively, D is TRBD1 (5 bases). CDR1 is SGHVS, CDR2 FNYEAQ, per germline. The length of the CDR3 is 16 residues. V was trimmed by 5 bases and J by 4 bases, leaving 20 bases between them. The CDR3 coding sequence is TGTGCCAGCAGCCCGAGTGGAGGGGCGTTTGCCTATGGCTACACCTTC. Encoded protein: CASSPSGGAFAYGYTF.

CDR3 sequence (DNA): TGTGCCAGCAGCTTAGCCGTTGCCGGGGCACGGGAGCAGTACTTC. Translated, it gives CASSLAVAGAREQYF. The chain couples TRBV7-4 to TRBJ2-7; possibly TRBD1 or TRBD2 for D (5 bases each). V was clipped by 0 bases and J by 7 bases, with 16 bases between them. Germline V gene data show CDR1 as SGHVT and CDR2 as SQSDAQ. The length of the CDR3 is 15 residues.

This clonotype was detected a few times. This chain connects TRBV7-9 to TRBJ2-1, with D perhaps matching TRBD2 (7 bases). The CDR3 contains 15 residues. Trimming pared 7 bases from V and 5 bases from J, leaving 18 bases between. Germline V gene sequence: CDR1 SEHNR, CDR2 FQNEAQ (reference sequence). CDR3 in amino acids: CASNDGGGGHNEQFF. The CDR3 DNA is TGTGCCAGCAACGACGGAGGGGGGGGTCACAATGAGCAGTTCTTC.

The chain employs TRBV11-2 and TRBJ2-1; 9 positions agree with TRBD2. The CDR3 covers 16 residues. The germline V gene has CDR1 SGHAT and CDR2 FQNNGV. V shed 1 base and J 10 bases; nucleotides not matched to a gene: 11. For the CDR3, the DNA is TGTGCCAGCAGCTTAGTGCCGCTAGCGGGGAACGGGGAGCAGTTCTTC. Translated, it gives CASSLVPLAGNGEQFF.

There are a few counts of this clonotype. This chain uses TRBV12-3 or TRBV12-4 with TRBJ2-3; D call uncertain. V lost 3 bases, J lost 2 bases, and 3 bases lay in between. This CDR3 region has 12 residues. The CDR3 sequence is CASSLNTDTQYF. The CDR3 DNA follows: TGTGCCAGCAGTTTGAACACAGATACGCAGTATTTT.

This clonotype turned up a few times. The chain combines TRBV7-6 with TRBJ1-1, with 11 bases identical to TRBD1. The CDR3 is 17 residues long. V lost 5 bases and J lost 0; bases outside the gene matches: 8. In germline, CDR1 is SGHVS, CDR2 FNYEAQ. CDR3 region: CASSPWTGGSMNTEAFF. The CDR3 nucleotides are TGTGCCAGCAGCCCCTGGACAGGGGGCTCAATGAACACTGAAGCTTTCTTT.

J is TRBJ2-3 and V is TRBV27; 8 positions match TRBD2. The CDR3 loop spans 15 amino acids. The V gene end was trimmed by 4 bases and the J gene end by 2 bases; junction bases not matched to a gene: 5. Germline V CDR1 and CDR2: MNHEY, SMNVEV (reference sequence). Here the CDR3 reads CASSSGRGATDTQYF. The CDR3 nucleotides are TGTGCCAGCAGTTCCGGGCGGGGGGCCACAGATACGCAGTATTTT.

The chain has TRBV28 and TRBJ1-1, with TRBD1 identical over 8 bases. The V gene end was trimmed by 5 bases and the J gene end by 7 bases; junction bases not matched to a gene: 9. Germline assignment: CDR1 MDHEN and CDR2 SYDVKM. The CDR3 totals 14 residues. The CDR3 bases are TGTGCCAGCAGTAACAGGGGGGTGCGGGGTGAAGCTTTCTTT. Amino acid sequence: CASSNRGVRGEAFF.

The rearrangement joins TRBV7-8 to TRBJ1-4, with 9 bases aligning to TRBD1. The CDR3 sequence is 15 residues long. The germline CDR1 and CDR2 sequences are SGHVS and FQNEAQ. J was trimmed by 7 bases and V by 2 bases; bases with no gene match: 5. Written as DNA, the CDR3 is TGTGCCAGCAGCTTATTCCGACAGGGGGTTGAAAAACTGTTTTTT. Translating it yields CASSLFRQGVEKLFF.

The chain employs TRBV28 and TRBJ2-7, with a tentative D call TRBD2 (5 bases). This CDR3 comprises 12 residues. Trimming left V 7 bases short and J 7 bases short, with 14 bases between. Germline V CDR1 and CDR2: MDHEN, SYDVKM. CDR3 in amino acids: CASIAPSGEQYF. For the CDR3, the DNA is TGTGCCAGCATAGCACCGTCGGGGGAGCAGTACTTC.

The chain uses TRBV12-3 or TRBV12-4 and TRBJ2-5; TRBD1 agrees at 8 bases. The junction had 10 bases not matched to a gene; V was cut back by 2 bases and J by 2 bases. CDR3 length: 17 amino acids. The CDR3, as DNA: TGTGCCAGCAGTTTAAGAGGACAGGGATTCCTACAAGAGACCCAGTACTTC. Translating gives CASSLRGQGFLQETQYF.

This sequence joins TRBV6-2 or TRBV6-3 and TRBJ2-2; TRBD2 might be the D (5 bases). V dropped 1 base and J dropped 3 bases, with 9 bases sitting between them. The germline V gene has CDR1 MNHEY and CDR2 SVGEGT. This CDR3 contains 15 residues. The DNA for the CDR3 is TGTGCCAGCAGTTACTGGACTTCAGACACCGGGGAGCTGTTTTTT. It is translated as CASSYWTSDTGELFF.